What follows describes a single T cell receptor (beta chain). This sample was included in a study of T cell responses to AZD1222 COVID-19 vaccine. The CDR3 has 13 residues. The ends lost 10 bases at V and 8 bases at J; junction bases unmatched: 13. Per germline, CDR1 MDHEN and CDR2 SYDVKM. The table came from immunoSEQ multiplex PCR; TCRdb's copy has only in-frame clones and leaves some out. Of about 110,000 clones in the sample, about four fifths were seen once. This clonotype originated in an adult in good health. Sample: peripheral blood, taken on day 0 of AZD1222 vaccination. This rearrangement joins TRBV28 to TRBJ1-2; 7 positions agree with TRBD1. The CDR3 is CAIEGANLKGYTF. The CDR3 DNA is TGTGCCATCGAGGGGGCGAACTTGAAGGGCTACACCTTC.